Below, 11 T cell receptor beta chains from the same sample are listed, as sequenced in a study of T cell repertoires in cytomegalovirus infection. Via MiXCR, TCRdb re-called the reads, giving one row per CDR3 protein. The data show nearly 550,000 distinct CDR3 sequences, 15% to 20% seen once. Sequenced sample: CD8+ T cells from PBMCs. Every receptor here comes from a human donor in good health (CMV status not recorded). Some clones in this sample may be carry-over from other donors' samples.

The CDR3 coding sequence is TGTGCCAGCAGCCATCAAGGGGAGCGGGAGTATGAAGATACGCAGTATTTT. Its protein product is CASSHQGEREYEDTQYF. The rearrangement joins TRBV11-2 to TRBJ2-3, with 8 positions matching TRBD2. V trimming: 5 bases; J trimming: 5 bases; junction bases outside the gene matches: 15. Germline values: CDR1 SGHAT, CDR2 FQNNGV. This CDR3 is 17 amino acids long.

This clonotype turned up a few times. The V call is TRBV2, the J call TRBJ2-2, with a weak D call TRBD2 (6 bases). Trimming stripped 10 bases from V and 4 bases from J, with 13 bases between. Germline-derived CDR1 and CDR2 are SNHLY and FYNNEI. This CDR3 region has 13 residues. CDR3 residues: CATGDFFTGELFF. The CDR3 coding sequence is TGTGCCACCGGGGACTTTTTCACCGGGGAGCTGTTTTTT.

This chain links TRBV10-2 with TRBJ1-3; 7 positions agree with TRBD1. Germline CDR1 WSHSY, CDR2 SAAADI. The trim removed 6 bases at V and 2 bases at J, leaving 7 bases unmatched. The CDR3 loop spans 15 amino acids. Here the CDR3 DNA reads TGCGCCAGCAGGGAAAGGGACAGACCTGGAAACACCATATATTTT. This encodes CASRERDRPGNTIYF.

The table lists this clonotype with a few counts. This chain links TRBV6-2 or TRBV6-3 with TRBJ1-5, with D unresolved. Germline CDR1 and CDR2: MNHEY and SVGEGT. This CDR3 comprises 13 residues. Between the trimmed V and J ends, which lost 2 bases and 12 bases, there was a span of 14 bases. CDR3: CASSYPDPKFQHF. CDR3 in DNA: TGTGCCAGCAGTTACCCGGACCCTAAGTTCCAGCATTTT.

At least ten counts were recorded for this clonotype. This CDR3 reads CASRAEGSVNEQFF. The CDR3 DNA sequence: TGCGCCAGCAGAGCCGAGGGGTCTGTGAATGAGCAGTTCTTC. The J gene is TRBJ2-1, the V gene TRBV10-1; D tentatively fits TRBD1 or TRBD2 (5 bases each). CDR1 is WNHNN and CDR2 is SYGVQD in the germline V gene (reference sequence). This CDR3 contains 14 residues. Trimming stripped 6 bases from V and 7 bases from J, with 16 bases between.

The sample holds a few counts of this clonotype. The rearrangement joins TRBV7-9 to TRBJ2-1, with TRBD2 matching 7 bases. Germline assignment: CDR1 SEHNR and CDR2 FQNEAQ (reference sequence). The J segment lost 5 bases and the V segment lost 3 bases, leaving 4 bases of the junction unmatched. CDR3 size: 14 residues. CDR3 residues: CASSFGGRDNEQFF. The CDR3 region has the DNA TGTGCCAGCAGCTTCGGTGGGAGGGACAATGAGCAGTTCTTC.

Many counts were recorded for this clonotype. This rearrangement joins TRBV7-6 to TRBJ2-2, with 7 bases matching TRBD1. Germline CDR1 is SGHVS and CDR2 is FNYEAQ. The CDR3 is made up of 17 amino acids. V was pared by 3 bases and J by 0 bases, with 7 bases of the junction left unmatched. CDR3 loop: CASSLAVDRANTGELFF. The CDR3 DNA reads TGTGCCAGCAGCTTGGCCGTCGACAGGGCGAACACCGGGGAGCTGTTTTTT.

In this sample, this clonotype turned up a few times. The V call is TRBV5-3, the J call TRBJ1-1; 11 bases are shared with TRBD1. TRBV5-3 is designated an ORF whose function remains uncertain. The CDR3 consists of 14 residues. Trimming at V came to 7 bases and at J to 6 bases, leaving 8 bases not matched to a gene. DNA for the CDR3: TGTGCCAGACCACGGGGACAGGGGGTAGCTGAAGCTTTCTTT. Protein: CARPRGQGVAEAFF.

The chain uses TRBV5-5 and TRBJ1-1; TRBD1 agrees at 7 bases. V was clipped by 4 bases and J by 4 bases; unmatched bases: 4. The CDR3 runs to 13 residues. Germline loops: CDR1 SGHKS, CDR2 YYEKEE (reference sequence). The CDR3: CASSGGQSTEAFF. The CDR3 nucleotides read TGTGCCAGCAGCGGGGGACAGTCCACTGAAGCTTTCTTT.

CDR3 residues: CASSLAVRGFYEQYF. The CDR3 DNA sequence: TGTGCCAGCAGCTTGGCTGTCAGGGGTTTCTACGAGCAGTACTTC. V and J are TRBV5-6 and TRBJ2-7; a possible D gene is TRBD1 (6 bases). The V gene lost 0 bases and the J gene lost 3 bases, with 13 bases spanning the gap. Germline loops: CDR1 SGHDT, CDR2 YYEEEE. The CDR3 covers 15 residues. The variable domain in full, completed from reference TRBV5-6 and TRBJ2-7, reads DAGVTQSPTHLIKTRGQQVTLRCSPKSGHDTVSWYQQALGQGPQFIFQYYEEEERQRGNFPDRFSGHQFPNYSSELNVNALLLGDSALYLCASSLAVRGFYEQYFGPGTRLTVT.

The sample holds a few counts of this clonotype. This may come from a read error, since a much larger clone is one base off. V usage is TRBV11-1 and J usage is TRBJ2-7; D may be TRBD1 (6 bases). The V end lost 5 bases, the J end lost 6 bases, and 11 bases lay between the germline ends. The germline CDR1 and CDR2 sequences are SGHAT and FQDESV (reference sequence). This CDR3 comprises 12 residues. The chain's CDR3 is CASSIQGSEQYF. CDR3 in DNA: TGTGCCAGCAGCATACAGGGAAGCGAGCAGTACTTC.